The next 13 T cell receptor beta chains were all read from a single sample in a study of vaccination effects on CD4 cells after COVID-19. Antigens for these TCRs are unknown. Before sequencing took place, the ViraFEST assay used viral peptide pools to expand antigen-specific CD4+ T cells. With about 9 days of culture completed, CD4+ T cells were isolated. Two-dose vaccination with either BNT162b2 or mRNA-1273 was given to the participants. This table comes from immunoSEQ multiplex PCR, and its TCRdb copy is limited to in-frame clones, with some not included. The sample gives approximately 17,000 clones, approximately 70% of which show up once; about 9.9% is in the top ten. This specimen consisted of CD4+ T cells from PBMCs cultured with SARS-CoV-2 spike peptides, obtained after COVID-19 vaccination. These TCRs come from a human donor who received a COVID-19 vaccine.

The CDR3 is CASSPSGRENTGELFF. CDR3 nucleotides: TGTGCCAGCAGCCCCAGCGGGAGGGAGAACACCGGGGAGCTGTTTTTT. The genes are TRBV28 and TRBJ2-2, with 10 bases aligning to TRBD2. Germline trimming cut 6 bases from V and 1 base from J; bases unmatched to any gene: 5. The CDR3 covers 16 residues. Germline loops: CDR1 MDHEN, CDR2 SYDVKM.

The chain couples TRBV28 to TRBJ1-2; 8 nucleotides match TRBD1. J gave up 7 bases and V 2 bases, and 9 bases lay outside the gene matches. This CDR3 region has 15 residues. CDR1 MDHEN and CDR2 SYDVKM come from the germline V gene. The chain's CDR3 is CASSLQGARGGGYTF. The CDR3 bases are TGTGCCAGCAGTTTACAGGGGGCGCGGGGGGGTGGCTACACCTTC.

This clone appeared a few times. The same CDR3 can be traced to other DNA sequences in this sample. The chain is built from TRBV30 and TRBJ1-5; the D gene is possibly TRBD1 (6 bases). The germline V gene encodes CDR1 GTSNPN and CDR2 SVGIG (reference sequence). This CDR3 has 13 amino acids. Trimming left V 3 bases short and J 5 bases short, with 11 bases between. Here the CDR3 reads CAWSPEGDQPQHF. In nucleotides, the CDR3 is TGTGCCTGGAGCCCGGAGGGGGATCAGCCCCAGCATTTT.

V is TRBV12-5 and J is TRBJ2-3; D uncertain. The CDR3 spans 13 residues. V lost 4 bases and J 3 bases, leaving 8 bases between the germline ends. Germline V gene lookup returns CDR1 LGHNT and CDR2 FRNRAP. CDR3 bases: TGTGCTAGTGGTTCCTCTGTTACAGATACGCAGTATTTT. This gives the protein CASGSSVTDTQYF.

This chain links TRBV12-3 or TRBV12-4 with TRBJ2-7, with unresolved D. CDR3 length: 11 residues. Trimming stripped 5 bases from V and 4 bases from J, with 6 bases between. The CDR3 region has the DNA TGTGCCAGCAGTCAAGCTTACGAGCAGTACTTC. It codes for CASSQAYEQYF.

This rearrangement joins TRBV6-6 to TRBJ2-5; 8 nucleotides line up with TRBD2. From germline, CDR1 is MNHNY and CDR2 SVGAGI (reference sequence). V shed 5 bases and J 4 bases; nucleotides not matched to a gene: 6. The CDR3 runs 14 residues. The CDR3 bases are TGTGCCAGCAGTACTGGGACTAGTGGAGAGACCCAGTACTTC. It encodes CASSTGTSGETQYF.

The gene calls are TRBV7-3 and TRBJ1-1, with D perhaps matching TRBD1 (6 bases). Trimming removed 5 bases at V and 7 bases at J, with 23 bases between. The CDR3 runs 16 residues. Per germline, CDR1 SGHTA and CDR2 FQGTGA. For the CDR3, the DNA is TGTGCCAGCAGCCGTACAGGGATATTGTACCGTAATGAAGCTTTCTTT. It encodes CASSRTGILYRNEAFF.

This clone was counted a few times. The chain uses TRBV5-1 and TRBJ2-1; D is unresolved. Germline V gene data show CDR1 as SGHRS and CDR2 as YFSETQ. CDR3 length equals 14 residues. V was cut by 5 bases and J by 5 bases, with 14 bases left in between. The CDR3, as DNA: TGCGCCAGCAGGGTGGTAGCATTGGACAATGAGCAGTTCTTC. As protein: CASRVVALDNEQFF.

This clone came up a few times. The chain combines TRBV27 with TRBJ1-6, with 8 bases that match TRBD1. Germline-derived CDR1 and CDR2 are MNHEY and SMNVEV (reference sequence). V gave up 2 bases and J gave up 10 bases; unmatched junction bases: 10. This CDR3 has 16 amino acids. In DNA form, the CDR3 reads TGTGCCAGCAGTTTAGCTCCGGCGACAGGGGCATCACCCCTCCACTTT. Protein product: CASSLAPATGASPLHF.

This chain joins TRBV27 and TRBJ1-1, with D perhaps TRBD1 (5 bases). The germline V and J ends were trimmed by 3 bases and 4 bases, with 12 bases remaining between them. Germline V gene data show CDR1 as MNHEY and CDR2 as SMNVEV (reference sequence). CDR3 length: 14 residues. Written as DNA, the CDR3 is TGTGCCAGCAGTTTCTATAAGAGGGGCACTGAAGCTTTCTTT. Protein sequence: CASSFYKRGTEAFF.

This chain links TRBV11-2 with TRBJ1-2; D is unresolved. Germline V gene sequence: CDR1 SGHAT, CDR2 FQNNGV. This CDR3 comprises 14 residues. Between the trimmed V and J ends, which lost 1 base and 1 base, there was a span of 7 bases. The CDR3 sequence is CASSLVMGNYGYTF. As DNA, the CDR3 is TGTGCCAGCAGCTTAGTGATGGGTAACTATGGCTACACCTTC.

This clone occurred many times. The chain couples TRBV5-3 to TRBJ1-5; tentatively, D is TRBD1 (6 bases). TRBV5-3 is assigned to the ORF class and has an uncertain function. Between the trimmed V and J ends, which lost 4 bases and 5 bases, there was a span of 16 bases. CDR3 length: 15 amino acids. The CDR3 DNA sequence: TGTGCCAGAAGCGCCGGACAGCCGAGGGATCAGCCCCAGCATTTT. This codes for CARSAGQPRDQPQHF.

CDR3 in amino acids: CASSVPLGRGTDTQYF. CDR3 sequence (DNA): TGTGCCAGCAGTGTTCCCCTGGGGAGGGGAACAGATACGCAGTATTTT. V gene TRBV6-2 or TRBV6-3 combines with J gene TRBJ2-3, with 7 bases fitting TRBD2. CDR3 length: 16 residues. The junction had 11 bases not matched to a gene; V was cut back by 5 bases and J by 3 bases. The germline V gene has CDR1 MNHEY and CDR2 SVGEGT.